Listed below are T cell receptor beta chains from one sample, sequenced in a study of T cells in tuberculosis. Sequenced by immunoSEQ multiplex PCR; TCRdb stores in-frame clones only, minus some. Here the sample spans about 45,000 clones, 94% being singletons. The sequencing input was PBMCs. The receptors stem from a donor aged 5 to 30 with latent tuberculosis or without tuberculosis infection. Some clones in this sample may be carry-over from other donors' samples. The CDR3 runs from the conserved cysteine through the conserved F or W. The D gene is left open where the match is weak. Part of the rows lack a size; the others show once, few, many or a class for expanded clones.

v_call	clone_size	d_call	j_call	cdr3_aa	cdr3_nt
TRBV28	NA	NA	TRBJ2-7	CASSLVASEQYF	TGTGCCAGCAGTTTAGTAGCTAGCGAGCAGTACTTC
TRBV7-3	NA	TRBD1	TRBJ1-2	CASSPGTGDYGYTF	TGTGCCAGCAGTCCCGGGACAGGGGACTATGGCTACACCTTC
TRBV28	NA	TRBD1	TRBJ1-5	CASSSQGVQPQHF	TGTGCCAGCAGTTCCCAGGGGGTCCAGCCCCAGCATTTT
TRBV27	NA	NA	TRBJ2-2	CASSLLFGTNTGELFF	TGTGCCAGCAGTTTATTGTTCGGTACGAACACCGGGGAGCTGTTTTTT
TRBV29-1	NA	NA	TRBJ2-1	CSVAPADFQFF	TGCAGCGTTGCCCCCGCCGACTTCCAGTTCTTC
TRBV4-2	NA	NA	TRBJ2-5	CASSQAKGSPTTQYF	TGTGCCAGCAGCCAGGCCAAAGGGAGCCCAACGACCCAGTACTTC
TRBV12-5	NA	NA	TRBJ1-1	CASGLVVWGGVDTEAFF	TGTGCTAGTGGTTTGGTAGTGTGGGGCGGTGTGGACACTGAAGCTTTCTTT
TRBV6-5	NA	TRBD1	TRBJ1-2	CASSYPRGTGGYGYTF	TGTGCCAGCAGTTACCCCCGGGGGACAGGCGGGTATGGCTACACCTTC
TRBV28	once	NA	TRBJ2-2	CASSLAMGHWNTGELFF	TGTGCCAGCAGTTTGGCAATGGGGCACTGGAACACCGGGGAGCTGTTTTTT
TRBV18	NA	NA	TRBJ1-4	CASSLTGSANEKLFF	TGTGCCAGCTCATTAACAGGGTCAGCTAATGAAAAACTGTTTTTT
TRBV4-2	once	NA	TRBJ2-1	CASTELDRVTEQFF	TGTGCCAGCACTGAGTTAGATCGGGTCACTGAGCAGTTCTTC
TRBV7-2	NA	TRBD2	TRBJ2-2	CASSLGLAGGANTGELFF	TGTGCCAGCAGCTTAGGACTAGCGGGAGGCGCGAACACCGGGGAGCTGTTTTTT
TRBV12-5	NA	TRBD1	TRBJ1-2	CASGLVLGTGRENSHGYTF	TGTGCTAGTGGTTTGGTACTAGGGACAGGGCGCGAGAATTCCCATGGCTACACCTTC
TRBV27	NA	NA	TRBJ2-7	CASSRTDNSYEQYF	TGTGCCAGCAGCAGGACAGACAACTCCTACGAGCAGTACTTC
TRBV6-6	NA	NA	TRBJ2-3	CASSYSRGADTQYF	TGTGCCAGCAGTTACTCTAGGGGCGCAGATACGCAGTATTTT
TRBV5-1	once	TRBD1	TRBJ2-7	CASRPGTGQARGYEQYF	TGCGCCAGCAGGCCCGGGACAGGCCAAGCGAGGGGTTACGAGCAGTACTTC
TRBV18	once	NA	TRBJ2-5	CASSPLNSQETQYF	TGTGCCAGCTCACCACTTAACAGTCAAGAGACCCAGTACTTC
TRBV6-5	NA	TRBD1	TRBJ2-7	CASGVKQGRAYEQYF	TGTGCCAGCGGCGTAAAACAGGGGCGAGCCTACGAGCAGTACTTC
TRBV10-3	NA	NA	TRBJ1-5	CAISDEGRGNQPQHF	TGTGCCATCAGTGACGAGGGTAGGGGCAATCAGCCCCAGCATTTT
TRBV7-8	NA	TRBD2	TRBJ2-1	CASSLALLGAGGPDYNEQFF	TGTGCCAGCAGCTTAGCGCTGTTGGGAGCGGGAGGGCCGGACTACAATGAGCAGTTCTTC
TRBV4-3	NA	TRBD1	TRBJ1-4	CASSQAQGASEKLFF	TGCGCCAGCAGCCAAGCGCAGGGGGCTAGTGAAAAACTGTTTTTT
TRBV5-6	NA	TRBD1	TRBJ2-7	CASSFGTGVDYEQYF	TGTGCCAGCAGCTTCGGGACAGGGGTGGACTACGAGCAGTACTTC
TRBV6-1	NA	TRBD2	TRBJ2-7	CASSEFAGGTTYYEQYF	TGTGCCAGCAGTGAATTTGCAGGCGGGACTACCTACTACGAGCAGTACTTC
TRBV28	NA	NA	TRBJ2-5	CASSPLLGTQYF	TGTGCCAGCAGTCCCCTACTAGGGACCCAGTACTTC
TRBV7-3	NA	NA	TRBJ2-3	CASSFMTLLRGTDTQYF	TGTGCCAGCAGCTTTATGACTCTCTTACGTGGCACAGATACGCAGTATTTT
TRBV7-9	NA	NA	TRBJ2-4	CASSQGFLAKNIQYF	TGTGCCAGCAGCCAGGGGTTCCTGGCCAAAAACATTCAGTACTTC
TRBV4-1	NA	TRBD1	TRBJ1-2	CASSQDPGGAEDYGYTF	TGCGCCAGCAGCCAAGATCCAGGGGGTGCTGAGGACTATGGCTACACCTTC
TRBV4-1	NA	NA	TRBJ1-4	CASSQENRALEKLFF	TGCGCCAGCAGCCAAGAAAACAGGGCCCTTGAAAAACTGTTTTTT
TRBV6-5	NA	NA	TRBJ1-4	CASSPRGFEKLFF	TGTGCCAGCAGCCCGCGGGGGTTTGAAAAACTGTTTTTT
TRBV25-1	NA	TRBD1	TRBJ2-7	CATSGTVQSYEQYF	TGTGCCACGTCCGGGACAGTTCAATCCTACGAGCAGTACTTC
TRBV30	NA	TRBD2	TRBJ2-1	CAWRGTSAYNEQFF	TGTGCCTGGCGGGGGACTAGCGCGTACAATGAGCAGTTCTTC
TRBV27	NA	NA	TRBJ2-1	CASSSSGLAGGSYNEQFF	NA
TRBV9	NA	TRBD2	TRBJ2-1	CASSVCRLLLADSYNEQFF	TGTGCCAGCAGCGTATGCCGACTACTACTAGCGGACTCCTACAATGAGCAGTTCTTC
TRBV5-1	NA	NA	TRBJ2-6	CASSLDNRVSGANVLTF	TGCGCCAGCAGCTTGGATAATCGAGTCTCTGGGGCCAACGTCCTGACTTTC
TRBV27	NA	NA	TRBJ1-2	CASSSSLSPGPYGYTF	TGTGCCAGCAGTTCTAGTCTCTCACCCGGTCCCTATGGCTACACCTTC
TRBV9	NA	NA	TRBJ2-1	CASSDRDTSYNEQFF	TGTGCCAGCAGCGACCGGGACACCTCCTACAATGAGCAGTTCTTC
TRBV27	NA	TRBD2	TRBJ2-7	CASSYGLVGRGWYEQYF	TGTGCCAGCAGTTATGGACTAGTCGGAAGGGGATGGTACGAGCAGTACTTC
TRBV12-2	NA	NA	TRBJ1-3	CASRPETRRAGNTIYF	TGTGCAAGTCGCCCAGAGACGAGGAGGGCTGGAAACACCATATATTTT
TRBV7-9	NA	TRBD2	TRBJ2-1	CASSPRLAGPYNEQFF	TGTGCCAGCAGCCCAAGACTAGCGGGACCCTACAATGAGCAGTTCTTC
TRBV5-5	NA	NA	TRBJ1-1	CASSLLGAESTEAFF	TGTGCCAGCAGCTTGCTGGGGGCCGAGAGCACTGAAGCTTTCTTT
TRBV7-3	NA	NA	TRBJ2-1	CASSPSGPRGEQFF	TGTGCCAGCAGCCCTAGCGGCCCGAGGGGGGAGCAGTTCTTC
TRBV7-2	NA	TRBD1	TRBJ1-4	CASSLQGAHEKLFF	TGTGCCAGCAGCCTACAGGGGGCGCATGAAAAACTGTTTTTT
TRBV11-2	NA	NA	TRBJ2-7	CASSLLFGSYEQYF	TGTGCCAGCAGCCTTCTATTTGGCTCCTACGAGCAGTACTTC
TRBV27	NA	TRBD2	TRBJ2-4	CASSPSPGLAAQGGIQYF	TGTGCCAGCAGTCCAAGCCCGGGACTAGCGGCTCAGGGGGGCATTCAGTACTTC
TRBV5-1	NA	TRBD1	TRBJ1-1	CASSLDPQGADTEAFF	TGCGCCAGCAGCTTGGACCCACAGGGGGCGGACACTGAAGCTTTCTTT
TRBV5-8	NA	NA	TRBJ1-4	CASSGRGGEKLFF	TGTGCCAGCAGCGGCCGGGGTGGTGAAAAACTGTTTTTT
TRBV2	NA	NA	TRBJ2-5	CASRGPGWETQYF	TGTGCCAGCAGGGGTCCAGGCTGGGAGACCCAGTACTTC
TRBV19	NA	TRBD1	TRBJ2-7	CASSPRWGQGDYEQYF	TGTGCCAGTAGTCCAAGGTGGGGACAGGGAGACTACGAGCAGTACTTC
TRBV5-6	NA	TRBD2	TRBJ2-1	CASSFLGEISGSSYNEQFF	TGTGCCAGCAGCTTCCTGGGGGAGATTAGCGGGAGCTCCTACAATGAGCAGTTCTTC